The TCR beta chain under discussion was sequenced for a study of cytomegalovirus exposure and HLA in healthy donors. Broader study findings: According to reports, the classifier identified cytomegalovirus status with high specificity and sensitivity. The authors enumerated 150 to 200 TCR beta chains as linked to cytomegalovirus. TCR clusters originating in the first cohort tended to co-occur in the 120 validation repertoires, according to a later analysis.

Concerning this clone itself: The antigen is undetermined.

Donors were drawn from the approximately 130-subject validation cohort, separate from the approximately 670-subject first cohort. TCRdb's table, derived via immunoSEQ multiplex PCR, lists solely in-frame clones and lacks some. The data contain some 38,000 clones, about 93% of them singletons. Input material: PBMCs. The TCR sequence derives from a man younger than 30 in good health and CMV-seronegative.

CDR3 protein: CASIYPLGQAEDTQYF. The CDR3 DNA reads TGCGCCAGCATATACCCCTTGGGGCAGGCCGAGGATACGCAGTATTTT. The rearrangement links TRBV5-1 to TRBJ2-3; tentative D call: TRBD1 (5 bases). With 6 bases removed from V and 6 bases from J, the gap between germline ends came to 23 bases. The CDR3 is 16 residues long. Germline lookup yields CDR1 SGHRS and CDR2 YFSETQ. Variable domain in full (rest from reference TRBV5-1 and TRBJ2-3): KAGVTQTPRYLIKTRGQQVTLSCSPISGHRSVSWYQQTPGQGLQFLFEYFSETQRNKGNFPGRFSGRQFSNSRSEMNVSTLELGDSALYLCASIYPLGQAEDTQYFGPGTRLTVL.